This T cell receptor beta chain was retrieved from a study of molecular identifiers for immune sequencing clone quantification (dated by TCRdb to 2016 to 2019). With regard to the full study: In a replicate experiment, RNA from roughly 20,000 or 100,000 naive CD8 T cells was split into five aliquots, four of which were sequenced. CD8 T cells were used in a methods study to benchmark molecular-identifier clustering-based TCR repertoire sequencing (MIDCIRS) and TCR RNA copy counting. What the authors observed across the whole study: The sizes of highly expanded clones could end up underestimated when identical TCR molecules share a barcode. Modeling estimated 3 to 3.5 recovered TCR RNA copies per cell, compared with 9.5 to 10 by digital PCR, which implies 30% to 35% capture efficiency. Even against a background of about a million naive CD8 T cells, spiked-in Jurkat TCR RNA amounting to a single cell's worth was reported to be detectable. Spiked-in Jurkat TCR RNA (about ten copies' worth), which is not part of the donor repertoire, was contained in the naive libraries. In CMV-specific effector cells, over 99% of molecules were held by clones above 20 RNA copies, whereas under 1% of molecules were held by such clones in naive cells. When barcode sub-clustering was omitted, TCR diversity was inflated by chimeric consensus sequences, with chimeras reaching as high as 47%.

Preparation of the library involved PCR. TCRdb shows the sequencer as NextSeq 500. Preparation of bulk TCR libraries followed a previously described approach, with the TCR primers listed in Table S5. Purification of total RNA was performed with the Qiagen AllPrep DNA/RNA kit. Before any analysis, reads coming from multiple sequencing runs of the same library were combined into one pool. In the source study's methods: Only reads with exact TCR constant sequence were kept, trimmed to 150 nt, and grouped by their 12-nt molecular barcodes. Reads within each barcode group were sub-clustered using a 15% Levenshtein threshold, and quality-weighted consensus sequences were constructed for each RNA molecule. Non-functional sequences were discarded, and so were lower-count sequences lying one edit away from another sequence. On the basis of fitting two negative binomial distributions, barcode sub-clusters with fewer than 20% of the maximum read count were discarded. Using fastp at Q25 and MiXCR, TCRdb reprocessed the public reads and kept productive beta chains. Every distinct CDR3 protein forms one entry, paired with its most common genes and DNA. Clone size and V and J calls follow TCRdb, not the original study. This sample holds around 100,000 distinct CDR3 sequences; 36% were observed only once. The top ten hold around 4.2% of the sample.

A note on this clonotype: The specificity of this receptor is unknown. At one end the junction does not follow the germline gene, possibly because of a read error.

The CDR3, from cysteine to phenylalanine, totals 15 residues. CDR3 DNA only is kept here, 45 bases in frame from base 1. CDR1 and CDR2, looked up from the germline V gene, are SGHDT and YYEEEE. Libraries of naive CD8 T cells were built from around 20,000 to 1,000,000 sorted cells, with 10%, 30% or 50% of the purified RNA used. Naive CD8 T cells were FACS-sorted as CD8+CD4-CCR7+CD45RA+ on a BD FACSAria II into RLT Plus buffer. To test detection sensitivity, Jurkat RNA equivalent to over 8 TCR copies was spiked into samples of roughly 18,000-1,100,000 naive CD8 T cells. CD8 T cells were enriched with RosetteSep CD8+ T Cell Enrichment Cocktail and Ficoll-Paque, followed by ACK red cell lysis.

The chain joins TRBV5-6 to TRBJ2-7; the D gene is perhaps TRBD1 or TRBD2, each of them matching over 6 bases. The specimen was naive CD8+ T cells from blood, with Jurkat cell RNA spiked in. This specimen's cell subset or site label, per the study, means: FACS-sorted CD8+CD4-CCR7+CD45RA+ naive T cells. The source of this sequence is a human donor in good health. Some libraries in this study had Jurkat cell RNA spiked in. CDR3 sequence: CASSFWGASSYEQSF. The base sequence is TGTGCCAGCAGCTTTTGGGGGGCTAGCTCCTACGAGCAGTCCTTC.